The clone carrying this T cell receptor (beta chain) has just a few counts. The target antigen is unknown. The V end lost 3 bases, the J end lost 13 bases, and 6 bases lay between the germline ends. CDR1 and CDR2 (germline): SEHNR, FQNEAQ (reference sequence). The length of the CDR3 is 10 residues. TCRdb fed the reads into MiXCR, producing one record per CDR3 protein. The table records 650,000 to 850,000 distinct CDR3 sequences, about 29% of them present only once. This specimen belongs to a study of T cell repertoires in cytomegalovirus infection. Study context: HLA-B-restricted CMV epitopes that are well studied were used alongside recently identified HLA-C-restricted ones. Both a matching HLA type and CMV infection were indicated by public TCR beta signatures.

Study conclusions and caveats: Cumulative frequency (of public TCR beta family members) identified carriers of CMV plus the relevant HLA.

The chain carries TRBV7-9 and TRBJ1-4; no definite D call. Sample: cultured CD8+ T cells from PBMCs, taken from culture after CMV antigen stimulation. The sequence came from a human donor in good health (CMV status not recorded). Some clones in this sample may be carry-over from other donors' samples. CDR3 DNA sequence: TGTGCCAGCAGCTTTCTTAGACTGTTTTTT. Its translation is CASSFLRLFF.